One sample yielded the 23 T cell receptor beta chains listed below, sequenced in a study of blood T cell repertoires in COVID-19. TCRdb's copy holds only in-frame clones and misses some; the assay was immunoSEQ multiplex PCR. The sample includes around 180,000 clones, approximately 80% of them seen just once. The source material was PBMCs or T cells enriched from blood (not recorded which). The origin of the receptors is a middle-aged man who had recovered from COVID-19.

The V and J genes are TRBV2 and TRBJ2-7, with 7 bases lining up with TRBD1. The CDR3 consists of 13 residues. V shed 6 bases and J 6 bases; nucleotides not matched to a gene: 8. Per the germline V gene, CDR1 is SNHLY and CDR2 is FYNNEI. CDR3 bases: TGTGCCAGCAGCCCCGACAGGGAGCGCGAGCAGTACTTC. Amino acid sequence: CASSPDREREQYF.

This clone has a single count. This chain uses TRBV7-9 with TRBJ2-2, with a tentative D call TRBD1 (6 bases). Germline values: CDR1 SEHNR, CDR2 FQNEAQ (reference sequence). Trimming stripped 5 bases from V and 2 bases from J, with 12 bases between. CDR3 size: 15 residues. This CDR3 reads CASSLGQFNTGELFF. In nucleotides, the CDR3 is TGTGCCAGCAGCCTGGGACAATTCAACACCGGGGAGCTGTTTTTT.

In DNA, the CDR3 is TGTGCCAGCAGGCAACAGGGGGTGGGCGGCGAAGCTTTCTTT. Translation: CASRQQGVGGEAFF. The chain links TRBV6-5 to TRBJ1-1; 8 bases map to TRBD1. Trimming took 6 bases from V and 8 from J; bases not matched to a gene: 11. The CDR3 has 14 amino acids. Germline V gives CDR1 MNHEY, CDR2 SVGAGI.

The chain uses TRBV19 and TRBJ1-5; D gene ambiguous. The germline gives CDR1 LNHDA, CDR2 SQIVND (reference sequence). CDR3 length: 16 amino acids. The V gene lost 3 bases and the J gene lost 2 bases, with 14 bases spanning the gap. CDR3 in DNA: TGTGCCAGTAGTATCCCCTCGTCCGTTGGCAATCAGCCCCAGCATTTT. The encoded protein is CASSIPSSVGNQPQHF.

The chain has TRBV2 and TRBJ1-6; D is unresolved. The CDR3 is made up of 13 amino acids. Germline V gene sequence: CDR1 SNHLY, CDR2 FYNNEI. Between the trimmed V and J ends, which lost 6 bases and 6 bases, there was a span of 9 bases. DNA of the CDR3: TGTGCCAGCAGGGGCAGCCTTAATTCACCCCTCCACTTT. Protein: CASRGSLNSPLHF.

The rearrangement links TRBV30 to TRBJ1-1; no definite D call. The V end was cut by 2 bases, the J end by 1 base, with 8 bases between. Germline CDR1 GTSNPN, CDR2 SVGIG (reference sequence). There are 13 residues in the CDR3. The DNA of the CDR3 is TGTGCCTGGAGTAGATTCAGGAACACTGAAGCTTTCTTT. Protein sequence: CAWSRFRNTEAFF. Full variable domain (remainder filled in from reference TRBV30 and TRBJ1-1): SQTIHQWPATLVQPVGSPLSLECTVEGTSNPNLYWYRQAAGRGLQLLFYSVGIGQISSEVPQNLSASRPQDRQFILSSKKLLLSDSGFYLCAWSRFRNTEAFFGQGTRLTVV.

This chain joins TRBV6-1 and TRBJ2-5; 9 nucleotides line up with TRBD1. Germline-derived CDR1 and CDR2 are MNHNS and SASEGT. Losses at the gene ends were 1 base for V and 5 bases for J; bases not matched to a gene: 14. The CDR3 length is 18 residues. CDR3 region: CASSEGLTGGSNMETQYF. The DNA of the CDR3 is TGTGCCAGCAGTGAAGGGTTGACAGGGGGGTCCAATATGGAGACCCAGTACTTC.

This chain links TRBV9 with TRBJ1-1, with 8 bases identical to TRBD1. The CDR3 is 15 residues long. CDR1 is SGDLS and CDR2 is YYNGEE in the germline V gene. V was clipped by 3 bases and J by 7 bases; unmatched bases: 11. CDR3 region: CASSGDRDRIGEAFF. The CDR3 nucleotides read TGTGCCAGCAGCGGGGACCGGGACAGGATCGGTGAAGCTTTCTTT.

V is TRBV3-1 (or the pseudogene TRBV3-2) and J is TRBJ2-7; possibly TRBD1 for D (5 bases). This CDR3 contains 14 residues. Trimming left V 5 bases short and J 4 bases short, with 15 bases between. Germline V gene lookup returns CDR1 LGHDT and CDR2 YNNKEL (reference sequence). For the CDR3, the DNA is TGTGCCAGCAGCAGGCAGGGAAAATTATACGAGCAGTACTTC. Amino acid sequence: CASSRQGKLYEQYF.

This clone was recorded once. CDR3 protein: CASSLSTYEQYF. Here the CDR3 DNA reads TGCGCCAGCAGCTTGTCTACCTACGAGCAGTACTTC. This chain connects TRBV5-1 to TRBJ2-7; D remains unclear. The V gene lost 1 base and the J gene lost 2 bases, with 4 bases spanning the gap. Germline values: CDR1 SGHRS, CDR2 YFSETQ. This CDR3 is built from 12 residues.

This clone was counted a single time. The chain combines TRBV11-2 with TRBJ1-4; D not resolved. The CDR3 totals 14 residues. The germline gives CDR1 SGHAT, CDR2 FQNNGV. Between the trimmed V and J ends, which lost 2 bases and 2 bases, there was a span of 6 bases. The CDR3 region has the DNA TGTGCCAGCAGCTTATTCCTTACTAATGAAAAACTGTTTTTT. Amino acids: CASSLFLTNEKLFF.

The gene calls are TRBV6-2 or TRBV6-3 and TRBJ2-7, with 8 bases that match TRBD1. CDR3 length: 15 residues. The germline V gene has CDR1 MNHEY and CDR2 SVGEGT. With 2 bases clipped from V and 2 bases from J, the junction kept 5 bases outside the gene matches. The CDR3 region is CASSYGAGGTYEQYF. CDR3 nucleotide sequence: TGTGCCAGCAGTTACGGGGCAGGGGGCACCTACGAGCAGTACTTC.

The rearrangement links TRBV7-9 to TRBJ2-7, with TRBD1 identical over 9 bases. Germline V lookup: CDR1 SEHNR, CDR2 FQNEAQ (reference sequence). Trimming at V came to 5 bases and at J to 4 bases, leaving 15 bases not matched to a gene. This CDR3 has 17 amino acids. In DNA, the CDR3 is TGTGCCAGCAGCCCACGGCCCGAGGGACAGGGCTTGTACGAGCAGTACTTC. Encoded protein: CASSPRPEGQGLYEQYF.

This clone came up once. The chain joins TRBV12-3 or TRBV12-4 to TRBJ1-3, with D unresolved. The CDR3 runs 13 residues. Trimming removed 6 bases at V and 4 bases at J, with 10 bases between. Here the CDR3 DNA reads TGTGCCAGCAGCCTTAGCGGGGGAAACACCATATATTTT. Translating it yields CASSLSGGNTIYF.

This clone was observed once. V gene TRBV21-1 combines with J gene TRBJ2-1; the table gives TRBD2 as D, unverified against the DNA. TRBV21-1 is given as a pseudogene. The CDR3 length is 16 residues. CDR3 coding DNA: TGTGCCAGCAGCACTGGGGCAGCGGGGGGGCCAAGTGAGCAGTTCTTC. This codes for CASSTGAAGGPSEQFF.

This chain's CDR3 is CASSLDSSSYNSPLHF. The CDR3 region has the DNA TGCGCCAGCAGCCTGGACAGTAGCTCCTATAATTCACCCCTCCACTTT. The V gene is TRBV5-1, the J gene TRBJ1-6; D may be TRBD1 (6 bases). Trimming left V 4 bases short and J 0 bases short, with 11 bases between. CDR3 length: 16 residues. Germline V CDR1 and CDR2: SGHRS, YFSETQ.

The chain couples TRBV3-1 (or the pseudogene TRBV3-2) to TRBJ2-7, with 11 nucleotides matching TRBD2. Germline loops: CDR1 LGHDT, CDR2 YNNKEL (reference sequence). V lost 2 bases and J lost 5; bases outside the gene matches: 2. This CDR3 is 14 amino acids long. DNA of the CDR3: TGTGCCAGCAGCCAACTAGCGGGGGGCCACGAGCAGTACTTC. Translation: CASSQLAGGHEQYF.

The chain joins TRBV19 to TRBJ1-5; D might be TRBD1 (6 bases). V dropped 6 bases and J dropped 4 bases, with 16 bases sitting between them. The CDR3 covers 15 residues. CDR1 and CDR2 from the germline V gene are LNHDA and SQIVND (reference sequence). CDR3 DNA: TGTGCCAGTAGGGAACAGGGCGGTGGGAATCAGCCCCAGCATTTT. Residues: CASREQGGGNQPQHF.

The chain uses TRBV5-1 and TRBJ2-1, with 8 bases identical to TRBD2. The CDR3 has 15 amino acids. The V segment lost 9 bases and the J segment 8 bases; nucleotides outside the gene matches: 16. Germline V gene sequence: CDR1 SGHRS, CDR2 YFSETQ. CDR3 in amino acids: CATRGGLVPSDEQFF. The CDR3 nucleotides are TGCGCCACCCGGGGGGGACTAGTACCATCGGATGAGCAGTTCTTC.

The J gene is TRBJ2-4, the V gene TRBV2; D not certain. With 5 bases removed from V and 7 bases from J, the gap between germline ends came to 18 bases. CDR1 and CDR2 from the germline V gene are SNHLY and FYNNEI. The CDR3 is 15 residues long. The CDR3 region has the DNA TGTGCCAGCAGTTACGACCCAAACAGCAACAACATTCAGTACTTC. It codes for CASSYDPNSNNIQYF. Looking up the rest from reference TRBV2 and TRBJ2-4 gives the full variable domain: EPEVTQTPSHQVTQMGQEVILRCVPISNHLYFYWYRQILGQKVEFLVSFYNNEISEKSEIFDDQFSVERPDGSNFTLKIRSTKLEDSAMYFCASSYDPNSNNIQYFGAGTRLSVL.

In this sample, this clone turned up a few times. The rearrangement links TRBV5-1 to TRBJ1-3; 8 bases match TRBD1. This CDR3 is 16 amino acids long. The trim removed 4 bases at V and 0 bases at J, leaving 6 bases unmatched. Looked up from germline, CDR1 is SGHRS and CDR2 is YFSETQ. The CDR3 loop reads CASSTDRGYSGNTIYF. CDR3 in DNA: TGCGCCAGCAGCACCGACAGGGGTTACTCTGGAAACACCATATATTTT.

This chain connects TRBV14 to TRBJ2-5; 11 bases fit TRBD1. The length of the CDR3 is 15 residues. Germline values: CDR1 SGHDN, CDR2 FVKESK. The J segment lost 5 bases and the V segment lost 6 bases, leaving 8 bases of the junction unmatched. The CDR3 nucleotides are TGTGCCAGCAGAAGGACAGGGGGCGCTTTGGAGACCCAGTACTTC. Protein sequence: CASRRTGGALETQYF.

This chain joins TRBV5-1 and TRBJ1-2, with 7 bases aligning to TRBD1. The CDR3 is 14 residues long. J gave up 6 bases and V 0 bases, and 5 bases lay outside the gene matches. Germline CDR1 is SGHRS and CDR2 is YFSETQ. The CDR3 spells CASSLAGGWDGYTF. The CDR3 bases are TGCGCCAGCAGCTTGGCAGGGGGATGGGATGGCTACACCTTC. The variable domain in full, completed from reference TRBV5-1 and TRBJ1-2, reads KAGVTQTPRYLIKTRGQQVTLSCSPISGHRSVSWYQQTPGQGLQFLFEYFSETQRNKGNFPGRFSGRQFSNSRSEMNVSTLELGDSALYLCASSLAGGWDGYTFGSGTRLTVV.